The 25 T cell receptor beta chains listed next were all sequenced from one sample in a study of T cells in women clearing cervical HPV infection. The repertoire was sequenced with immunoSEQ multiplex PCR; TCRdb's copy has only in-frame clones and lacks some. The record lists around 23,000 clones, of which the ten most abundant hold roughly 10%. The specimen sequenced was blood buffy coat. Receptor source: a woman aged 18-70 years with a cervical HPV16 infection that either progressed to CIN3+ or cleared (not recorded which).

CDR3 DNA, as far as it was read: TGTGCCATCAGTCCACAGAACACCGGGGAG. This sequence encodes CAISPQNTGE. In full, the CDR3 is CAISPQNTGELFF. The chain carries TRBV10-3 and TRBJ2-2; D is ambiguous. The CDR3 goes on 3 residues after the read ends, and that part is filled in from the germline J gene. The CDR3 covers 13 residues. V was pared by 5 bases and J by 1 base, with 5 bases between. The germline gives CDR1 ENHRY, CDR2 SYGVKD.

With regard to this clone: Coverage ceases 3 residues before the CDR3 finishes, and the germline J gene fills in the end. The rearrangement links TRBV5-4 to TRBJ1-4; TRBD1 agrees at 8 bases. CDR1 is SGHNT, CDR2 YYREEE, per germline (reference sequence). This CDR3 is 15 amino acids long. Trimming removed 4 bases from V and 4 bases from J; junction bases left unmatched: 6. The CDR3 bases that were read are TGTGCCAGCAGCGGGGGGGGACAGGATAATGAAAAA. Amino acid sequence: CASSGGGQDNEK. Given in full, the CDR3 is CASSGGGQDNEKLFF.

CDR3 loop: CASASGIWNEQFF. The sequenced part of the CDR3 DNA is TGTGCCAGCGCTAGCGGGATTTGGAATGAG. V is TRBV14 and J is TRBJ2-1, with 9 bases matching TRBD2. The read halts 3 residues ahead of the CDR3 end, with the missing end drawn from the germline J gene. This CDR3 has 13 residues. CDR1 SGHDN and CDR2 FVKESK come from the germline V gene. After removal of 8 bases from V and 7 bases from J, the junction contained 6 bases not matched to a gene.

In regard to this clone: The DNA ends 3 residues before the CDR3 does, and the rest of the CDR3 is filled in from the germline J gene. The genes are TRBV19 and TRBJ1-2; TRBD1 matches 9 bases. This CDR3 has 14 residues. Germline V lookup: CDR1 LNHDA, CDR2 SQIVND (reference sequence). The V gene end was trimmed by 11 bases and the J gene end by 7 bases; junction bases not matched to a gene: 14. This CDR3 is CASTSGQGSRGYTF. The CDR3 DNA, read in part, is TGTGCCTCTACGTCGGGACAGGGTTCTCGTGGC.

With regard to this clone: The observed sequence ends 3 residues before the CDR3 terminus, with the missing tail filled in from the germline J gene. The chain links TRBV12-3 or TRBV12-4 to TRBJ2-1, with 9 nucleotides matching TRBD2. J lost 4 bases, V lost 4 bases, and 5 bases had no gene match. This CDR3 comprises 15 residues. The sequenced part of the CDR3 DNA is TGTGCCAGCAGTTATAGCGGGAGTAGATACAATGAG. This codes for CASSYSGSRYNE. The complete CDR3 sequence is CASSYSGSRYNEQFF.

On this clone itself: The read is 3 residues too short to cover the CDR3 end, so that end is filled in from the germline J gene. The gene calls are TRBV5-1 and TRBJ1-2; a possible D gene is TRBD1 (5 bases). Trimming pared 4 bases from V and 2 bases from J, leaving 9 bases between. The germline CDR1 and CDR2 sequences are SGHRS and YFSETQ. The CDR3 spans 13 residues. The sequenced part of the CDR3 DNA is TGCGCCAGCAGCGAGACAGAGAACTATGGC. Its translation: CASSETENYG. The entire CDR3 protein is CASSETENYGYTF. The variable domain in full, with the rest retrieved from reference TRBV5-1 and TRBJ1-2, is KAGVTQTPRYLIKTRGQQVTLSCSPISGHRSVSWYQQTPGQGLQFLFEYFSETQRNKGNFPGRFSGRQFSNSRSEMNVSTLELGDSALYLCASSETENYGYTFGSGTRLTVV.

Notes on this clone: The CDR3 end is not reached by the read, which stops 3 residues before it; the germline J gene fills it in. The same CDR3 arises from other DNA sequences in this sample as well. The chain combines TRBV5-1 with TRBJ2-5, with 8 nucleotides matching TRBD2. CDR1 is SGHRS and CDR2 is YFSETQ in the germline V gene. The CDR3 has 16 amino acids. J gave up 7 bases and V 0 bases, and 11 bases lay outside the gene matches. The sequenced CDR3 bases are TGCGCCAGCAGCTTGGAACCTGGACTAGCTGTTGGGACC. As protein: CASSLEPGLAVGT. The whole CDR3 sequence is CASSLEPGLAVGTQYF.

A remark on this clone: The CDR3 end is not reached by the read, which stops 3 residues before it; the germline J gene fills it in. The rearrangement joins TRBV7-3 to TRBJ1-3, with no clear D. The germline V gene encodes CDR1 SGHTA and CDR2 FQGTGA. The CDR3 has 14 residues. V lost 8 bases to trimming and J lost 4 bases, with 15 bases between them. CDR3 DNA, as far as it was read: TGTGCCAGCGGTTCCGGGGTCTCAGGAAACACC. Its translation is CASGSGVSGNT. The entire CDR3 is CASGSGVSGNTIYF.

Of note for this clone: Read sequence stops 3 residues before the CDR3 end, and the germline J gene provides the missing end. The chain is built from TRBV14 and TRBJ2-1, with D maybe TRBD1 (6 bases). The germline V gene encodes CDR1 SGHDN and CDR2 FVKESK. This CDR3 region has 14 residues. V was clipped by 3 bases and J by 8 bases, with 14 bases between them. CDR3 loop: CASSQSTGFYEQFF. Partial CDR3 DNA: TGTGCCAGCAGCCAGTCAACAGGGTTCTATGAG.

As regards this clone: The read halts 3 residues ahead of the CDR3 end, with the missing end drawn from the germline J gene. V usage is TRBV29-1 and J usage is TRBJ2-7; 7 bases agree with TRBD1. The CDR3 has 12 amino acids. Germline V gives CDR1 SQVTM, CDR2 ANQGSEA. The ends lost 4 bases at V and 2 bases at J; junction bases unmatched: 2. The part of the CDR3 DNA that was read is TGCAGCGTTGGGGGACAGACCTACGAG. It yields the protein CSVGGQTYE. The CDR3 in its entirety is CSVGGQTYEQYF.

Partial CDR3 DNA: TGCAGTGCTAGAGATCGGACTGCTCGCTCTGGGGCCAACGTC. It is translated as CSARDRTARSGANV. The full-length CDR3 reads as CSARDRTARSGANVLTF. The rearrangement joins TRBV20-1 to TRBJ2-6, with TRBD2 as a possible D gene (5 bases). The sequenced fragment ends 3 residues before the CDR3 boundary, so the rest is inferred from the germline J gene. From germline, CDR1 is DFQATT and CDR2 SNEGSKA (reference sequence). The CDR3 is 17 residues long. V dropped 0 bases and J dropped 0 bases, with 12 bases sitting between them.

In regard to this clone: The read ends 3 residues before the CDR3 terminus; that terminus is restored from the germline J gene. V and J are TRBV19 and TRBJ1-2; maybe TRBD1 (5 bases). The CDR3 spans 16 residues. The V and J ends lost 3 bases and 6 bases respectively, with 20 bases between them. Germline CDR1 reads LNHDA; CDR2 reads SQIVND (reference sequence). CDR3 bases read: TGTGCCAGTAGTATGGAAGCGGTGGGCGGGGGTGATGGC. Translating gives CASSMEAVGGGDG. The CDR3, in full, reads CASSMEAVGGGDGYTF.

With respect to this clone: The read terminates 3 residues ahead of where the CDR3 ends, so the germline J gene completes it. The rearrangement joins TRBV7-3 to TRBJ2-2; D unclear. CDR1 and CDR2 (germline): SGHTA, FQGTGA. Trimming took off 5 bases at V and 7 bases at J, with 17 bases between the two ends. CDR3 size: 15 residues. The CDR3 DNA, read in part, is TGTGCCAGCAGCCCCCAGCCCGCGGCTAGCGGGGAG. Amino acids: CASSPQPAASGE. The CDR3 in its entirety is CASSPQPAASGELFF.

As to this clone: Coverage ceases 3 residues before the CDR3 finishes, and the germline J gene fills in the end. The chain recombines TRBV5-4 with TRBJ1-2; D might be TRBD1 (6 bases). The germline gives CDR1 SGHNT, CDR2 YYREEE (reference sequence). CDR3 length: 15 residues. V was shortened by 3 bases and J by 0 bases, with 12 bases between the two germline ends. The sequenced CDR3 bases are TGTGCCAGCAGCTCCGACAGGAATGCTAACTATGGC. This codes for CASSSDRNANYG. The CDR3 as a whole reads CASSSDRNANYGYTF.

Comments on this clone: The read ends 3 residues before the CDR3 terminus; that terminus is restored from the germline J gene. The V call is TRBV10-3, the J call TRBJ2-2; 11 nucleotides agree with TRBD2. Germline V CDR1 and CDR2: ENHRY, SYGVKD. The length of the CDR3 is 14 residues. The ends lost 6 bases at V and 4 bases at J; junction bases unmatched: 1. The sequenced part of the CDR3 DNA is TGTGCCATCAGCGGGACTAGCGGCACCGGGGAG. Amino acids: CAISGTSGTGE. The CDR3, in full, reads CAISGTSGTGELFF.

Turning to this clone: The read gets to within 3 residues of the CDR3 end, and the germline J gene fills in the rest. This chain links TRBV5-4 with TRBJ2-3, with TRBD1 matching over 8 bases. The CDR3 runs 13 residues. CDR1 and CDR2 from the germline V gene are SGHNT and YYREEE (reference sequence). With V trimmed by 4 bases and J by 7 bases, 5 bases remained unmatched. This CDR3 is CASSLGQGHTQYF. The CDR3 bases that were read are TGTGCCAGCAGCCTCGGACAGGGCCATACG.

Turning to this clone: The germline gene is not matched at one end of the junction; a read error may be the cause. Read data end 3 residues before the CDR3 end; the end is taken from the germline J gene. The rearrangement joins TRBV4-2 to TRBJ2-2; D not certain. This CDR3 has 15 residues. In germline, CDR1 is LGHNA, CDR2 YNFKEQ. CDR3 region: CASSPRPAGTGELFF. The covered CDR3 bases are TGCGCCAGCAGCCCACGGCCTGCAGGCACCGGGGAG.

With respect to this clone: The DNA ends 3 residues before the CDR3 does, and the rest of the CDR3 is filled in from the germline J gene. The chain combines TRBV18 with TRBJ1-5; 7 bases align to TRBD1. Germline V gives CDR1 KGHSH, CDR2 LQKENI. Trimming at V came to 3 bases and at J to 0 bases, leaving 5 bases not matched to a gene. This CDR3 has 16 residues. This chain's CDR3 is CASSPGQMDSNQPQHF. CDR3 bases read: TGTGCCAGCTCACCGGGACAGATGGATAGCAATCAGCCC.

In the case of this clone: With the read ending 3 residues before the CDR3 end, the germline J gene is used to fill in that end. This chain connects TRBV5-4 to TRBJ2-2; D possibly corresponds to TRBD1 (6 bases). The germline V gene encodes CDR1 SGHNT and CDR2 YYREEE (reference sequence). Trimming left V 3 bases short and J 3 bases short, with 6 bases between. This CDR3 contains 13 residues. The DNA read from the CDR3 is TGTGCCAGCAGCTACAGGGACACCGGGGAG. Translating it yields CASSYRDTGE. The whole CDR3 is CASSYRDTGELFF.

A remark on this clone: The missing CDR3 end, 3 residues past where the read stops, is filled in from the germline J gene. This sequence joins TRBV4-1 and TRBJ1-3; the D gene is possibly TRBD1 (6 bases). Per the germline V gene, CDR1 is MGHRA and CDR2 is YSYEKL. The CDR3 covers 15 residues. V lost 6 bases and J lost 2, with 14 bases in between. This CDR3 is CASRRVGGPGNTIYF. The part of the CDR3 DNA that was read is TGCGCCAGCAGGAGGGTAGGGGGTCCTGGAAACACC.

Comment on this clone: The read finishes 3 residues shy of the CDR3 end, and the germline J gene is used to complete it. The chain combines TRBV11-2 with TRBJ2-5; D may be TRBD2 (6 bases). Per the germline V gene, CDR1 is SGHAT and CDR2 is FQNNGV. Trimming shortened V by 5 bases and J by 5 bases, and 12 bases separated the two germline ends. There are 13 residues in the CDR3. Here the CDR3 reads CASSLMGTETQYF. The covered CDR3 bases are TGTGCCAGCAGCCTCATGGGGACTGAGACC.

Of note for this clone: The CDR3 end lies 3 residues beyond the end of the read and is filled in from the germline J gene. V gene TRBV7-9 combines with J gene TRBJ2-3, with 8 nucleotides matching TRBD2. Losses at the gene ends were 4 bases for V and 2 bases for J; bases not matched to a gene: 2. Germline CDR1 SEHNR, CDR2 FQNEAQ (reference sequence). The CDR3 consists of 14 residues. CDR3 in amino acids: CASSSSGPTDTQYF. The CDR3 bases that were read are TGTGCCAGCAGCTCTAGCGGGCCCACAGATACG.

In the case of this clone: The read comes to an end 3 residues before the CDR3 does, leaving the germline J gene to fill in the end. The chain has TRBV20-1 and TRBJ2-1; the match to TRBD2 covers 7 bases. CDR3 length equals 14 residues. The V gene's germline CDR1 is DFQATT and CDR2 SNEGSKA (reference sequence). J was trimmed by 4 bases and V by 1 base; bases with no gene match: 4. Here the CDR3 reads CSARGGAGYNEQFF. The CDR3 DNA, read in part, is TGCAGTGCTAGAGGAGGAGCGGGATACAATGAG.

In regard to this clone: The sequenced fragment ends 3 residues before the CDR3 boundary, so the rest is inferred from the germline J gene. This chain joins TRBV7-3 and TRBJ2-5; TRBD1 matches 8 bases. V gave up 5 bases and J gave up 5 bases; unmatched junction bases: 7. This CDR3 comprises 14 residues. The germline CDR1 and CDR2 sequences are SGHTA and FQGTGA. The covered CDR3 bases are TGTGCCAGCAGCCCGGACAGGGCAGGCGAGACC. Translating gives CASSPDRAGET. The entire CDR3 sequence reads CASSPDRAGETQYF.

With respect to this clone: With the read ending 3 residues before the CDR3 end, the germline J gene is used to fill in that end. The rearrangement links TRBV28 to TRBJ1-1; weak D call: TRBD1 (5 bases). CDR3 length: 12 amino acids. V was trimmed by 6 bases and J by 5 bases, leaving 10 bases between them. The germline V gene encodes CDR1 MDHEN and CDR2 SYDVKM. CDR3 sequence reads: CASRGRGTEAFF. The sequenced part of the CDR3 DNA is TGTGCCAGCAGGGGGCGAGGGACTGAA.